One sample yielded the 26 T cell receptor beta chains listed below, sequenced in a study of Ad26.COV2.S vaccination and SARS-CoV-2 variants. This table comes from immunoSEQ multiplex PCR, and its TCRdb copy is limited to in-frame clones, with some not included. The sample consists of more than 300,000 clones, roughly 84% of them appearing once. The treatment denotes: some 19 received Ad26.COV2.S at low or high dose, single or two shots; roughly five received placebo; per-sample allocation not given. It was on day 63 after the first vaccine or placebo injection that samples were taken. Here the sequenced sample was peripheral blood, taken in a trial of Ad26.COV2.S vaccine versus placebo. Receptors were obtained from a person between 18 and 60 years old who received the Ad26.COV2.S COVID-19 vaccine or a placebo.

The J gene is TRBJ1-6, the V gene TRBV19, with 8 bases matching TRBD1. Germline CDR1 and CDR2: LNHDA and SQIVND (reference sequence). V shed 9 bases, J shed 2 bases, and the junction held 6 bases outside the gene matches. This CDR3 region has 15 residues. The CDR3 here is CASSTGAAYNSPLHF. CDR3 in DNA: TGTGCCAGCTCGACAGGGGCGGCCTATAATTCACCCCTCCACTTT.

The J gene is TRBJ2-3, the V gene TRBV24-1; D uncertain. Germline V lookup: CDR1 KGHDR, CDR2 SFDVKD. V was trimmed by 3 bases and J by 10 bases, leaving 16 bases between them. CDR3 length equals 14 residues. The CDR3 region has the DNA TGTGCCACCAGTGATCCTTCCATCCCATGGGCGCAGTATTTT. Protein product: CATSDPSIPWAQYF.

V and J are TRBV7-2 and TRBJ1-5, with D unresolved. The CDR3 has 15 residues. Germline assignment: CDR1 SGHTA and CDR2 FQGNSA. Trimming shortened V by 7 bases and J by 3 bases, and 16 bases separated the two germline ends. The CDR3 sequence is CASTPAVGPNQPQHF. CDR3 bases: TGTGCCAGCACCCCTGCGGTGGGTCCCAATCAGCCCCAGCATTTT.

The V and J genes are TRBV15 and TRBJ2-2; a weak D match, TRBD2 (5 bases). Trimming pared 6 bases from V and 1 base from J, leaving 9 bases between. Germline CDR1 and CDR2: LNHNV and YYDKDF (reference sequence). The CDR3 length is 14 residues. In nucleotides, the CDR3 is TGTGCCACCAGTCTAGCTGTGAACACCGGGGAGCTGTTTTTT. Its translation is CATSLAVNTGELFF.

The chain carries TRBV18 and TRBJ2-5; 9 bases line up with TRBD1. The germline V gene encodes CDR1 KGHSH and CDR2 LQKENI. V lost 5 bases, J lost 5 bases, and 21 bases stayed unmatched. This CDR3 has 19 residues. In nucleotides, the CDR3 is TGTGCCAGCTCATCCCAGACAGGGGGAGTCCCGGATCGGAGCGAGACCCAGTACTTC. As protein: CASSSQTGGVPDRSETQYF.

This clone was counted only a few times. The junction shows a germline mismatch at one end, possibly a read error. V gene TRBV19 combines with J gene TRBJ1-1; 8 bases fit TRBD1. CDR1 is LNHDA, CDR2 SQIVND, per germline (reference sequence). CDR3 length equals 15 residues. In nucleotides, the CDR3 is TGTGCCAGTAGTTTAGACAGGGGTCTGAACACTGAAGCTTTCTTT. It codes for CASSLDRGLNTEAFF.

V usage is TRBV6-4 and J usage is TRBJ2-3; D gene uncertain. The CDR3 is 15 residues long. The germline gives CDR1 MRHNA, CDR2 SNTAGT. Trimming pared 3 bases from V and 3 bases from J, leaving 13 bases between. DNA for the CDR3: TGTGCCAGCAGTGAGGGTGGGTCGAGTACAGATACGCAGTATTTT. Amino acids: CASSEGGSSTDTQYF.

The sample holds one count of this clone. This chain connects TRBV7-8 to TRBJ1-2; 8 bases fit TRBD1. This CDR3 has 17 amino acids. Germline V gene sequence: CDR1 SGHVS, CDR2 FQNEAQ. Trimming at V came to 5 bases and at J to 0 bases, leaving 11 bases not matched to a gene. The CDR3: CASSPNTETGANYGYTF. The CDR3 DNA reads as TGTGCCAGCAGCCCCAACACCGAGACAGGGGCTAACTATGGCTACACCTTC.

The V call is TRBV6-2 or TRBV6-3, the J call TRBJ2-4; TRBD2 aligns across 7 bases. Germline V lookup: CDR1 MNHEY, CDR2 SVGEGT. J gave up 6 bases and V 2 bases, and 7 bases lay outside the gene matches. The CDR3 has 15 amino acids. The CDR3 loop is CASSYSGGGGNIQYF. CDR3 bases: TGTGCCAGCAGTTACAGTGGTGGGGGGGGAAACATTCAGTACTTC.

This chain connects TRBV5-1 to TRBJ1-6, with D possibly matching TRBD1 (6 bases). The CDR3 is 14 amino acids. V was pared by 3 bases and J by 6 bases, with 10 bases between. Per the germline V gene, CDR1 is SGHRS and CDR2 is YFSETQ. CDR3 nucleotide sequence: TGCGCCAGCAGCTCCGGGACACGTAATTCACCCCTCCACTTT. The encoded protein is CASSSGTRNSPLHF.

This clone has just a few counts. The V gene is TRBV7-9, the J gene TRBJ1-5; 8 nucleotides agree with TRBD1. The CDR3 has 14 residues. J lost 5 bases, V lost 2 bases, and 2 bases had no gene match. From germline, CDR1 is SEHNR and CDR2 FQNEAQ (reference sequence). The CDR3: CASSLQQGDQPQHF. CDR3 DNA: TGTGCCAGCAGCTTACAACAGGGGGATCAGCCCCAGCATTTT.

The CDR3 sequence: CASSPGQGLIGYTF. The CDR3 DNA is TGTGCCAGCTCACCTGGACAGGGGTTAATAGGCTACACCTTC. The rearrangement uses TRBV18 and TRBJ1-2, with TRBD1 matching 9 bases. Trimming at V came to 3 bases and at J to 8 bases, leaving 7 bases not matched to a gene. CDR1 and CDR2 from the germline V gene are KGHSH and LQKENI. There are 14 residues in the CDR3.

This clone was seen more than once but under ten times. The rearrangement links TRBV6-2 or TRBV6-3 to TRBJ2-7; TRBD1 matches at 9 bases. V trimming: 0 bases; J trimming: 7 bases; junction bases outside the gene matches: 10. The CDR3 is made up of 16 amino acids. Germline CDR1 reads MNHEY; CDR2 reads SVGEGT. As DNA, the CDR3 is TGTGCCAGCAGTTACTCCTCGGGACAGGGACCAAGGGAGCAGTACTTC. Amino acids: CASSYSSGQGPREQYF.

The chain combines TRBV12-5 with TRBJ2-7, with D perhaps matching TRBD1 (5 bases). The germline CDR1 and CDR2 sequences are LGHNT and FRNRAP. Trimming removed 6 bases at V and 3 bases at J, with 15 bases between. CDR3 length: 14 residues. CDR3 bases: TGTGCTAGTGGGCCTGGGCAGGGATTCTACGAGCAGTACTTC. Amino acids: CASGPGQGFYEQYF.

V usage is TRBV6-1 and J usage is TRBJ2-7; D remains unclear. The CDR3 length is 12 residues. Deletions cut 0 bases from V and 6 bases from J, with 6 bases between. Germline V CDR1 and CDR2: MNHNS, SASEGT. The CDR3 region has the DNA TGTGCCAGCAGTGAAGCGGGTGGCGAGCAGTACTTC. It is translated as CASSEAGGEQYF.

The V call is TRBV7-2, the J call TRBJ1-2, with 7 bases identical to TRBD1. CDR1 is SGHTA and CDR2 is FQGNSA in the germline V gene. The CDR3 covers 15 residues. The ends lost 5 bases at V and 2 bases at J; junction bases unmatched: 8. The CDR3 sequence: CASSLTTGQNYGYTF. Here the CDR3 DNA reads TGTGCCAGCAGCCTAACGACAGGGCAGAACTATGGCTACACCTTC. Combining the CDR3 with reference TRBV7-2 and TRBJ1-2 gives the whole variable domain GAGVSQSPSNKVTEKGKDVELRCDPISGHTALYWYRQSLGQGLEFLIYFQGNSAPDKSGLPSDRFSAERTGGSVSTLTIQRTQQEDSAVYLCASSLTTGQNYGYTFGSGTRLTVV.

The chain carries TRBV7-2 and TRBJ2-7; TRBD1 matches 9 bases. CDR3 length equals 15 residues. V was clipped by 5 bases and J by 3 bases; unmatched bases: 8. Germline loops: CDR1 SGHTA, CDR2 FQGNSA. In nucleotides, the CDR3 is TGTGCCAGCAGCCTGGACAGGGGACTCCTCTACGAGCAGTACTTC. The encoded protein is CASSLDRGLLYEQYF. Based on the CDR3 plus reference TRBV7-2 and TRBJ2-7, the full variable domain is GAGVSQSPSNKVTEKGKDVELRCDPISGHTALYWYRQSLGQGLEFLIYFQGNSAPDKSGLPSDRFSAERTGGSVSTLTIQRTQQEDSAVYLCASSLDRGLLYEQYFGPGTRLTVT.

This clone came up once. The V and J genes are TRBV29-1 and TRBJ1-2; D ambiguous. V was trimmed by 1 base and J by 8 bases, leaving 11 bases between them. The CDR3 runs to 12 residues. The germline CDR1 and CDR2 sequences are SQVTM and ANQGSEA. The CDR3 loop is CSVEGAPHGYTF. CDR3 in DNA: TGCAGCGTTGAAGGGGCACCTCACGGCTACACCTTC.

This clone was counted only a few times. The genes are TRBV11-3 and TRBJ2-2, with 10 bases fitting TRBD2. J lost 4 bases, V lost 5 bases, and 7 bases had no gene match. Germline V gene lookup returns CDR1 SGHNT and CDR2 YENEEA. The CDR3 extends over 16 amino acids. CDR3 coding DNA: TGTGCCAGCAGCCTTTTTAGCGGGGGGCGCACCGGGGAGCTGTTTTTT. It specifies CASSLFSGGRTGELFF.

Comments on this clone: The sample contains more than one DNA sequence encoding this CDR3. The V call is TRBV7-9, the J call TRBJ1-1; D is unclear. Germline V gene sequence: CDR1 SEHNR, CDR2 FQNEAQ (reference sequence). The CDR3 has 13 amino acids. Trimming pared 0 bases from V and 0 bases from J, leaving 2 bases between. CDR3 protein: CASSLALNTEAFF. The CDR3 nucleotides read TGTGCCAGCAGCTTAGCCCTGAACACTGAAGCTTTCTTT.

The chain uses TRBV7-8 and TRBJ2-7, with TRBD2 as a possible D gene (6 bases). The V end lost 8 bases, the J end lost 4 bases, and 21 bases lay between the germline ends. CDR1 and CDR2 (germline): SGHVS, FQNEAQ. This CDR3 region has 15 residues. CDR3 coding DNA: TGTGCCAGCCTTCGGCGGGGCCAGGGACTTTACGAGCAGTACTTC. Translating gives CASLRRGQGLYEQYF.

The chain employs TRBV24-1 and TRBJ2-1; TRBD2 agrees at 9 bases. The germline V gene encodes CDR1 KGHDR and CDR2 SFDVKD. CDR3 length: 14 residues. V was clipped by 4 bases and J by 8 bases; unmatched bases: 5. The CDR3 region is CATSEGSGRHEQFF. CDR3 coding DNA: TGTGCCACCAGTGAGGGTAGCGGGAGACATGAGCAGTTCTTC.

J is TRBJ2-5 and V is TRBV11-3; TRBD1 matches 7 bases. The CDR3 spans 17 residues. Germline lookup yields CDR1 SGHNT and CDR2 YENEEA. Germline trimming cut 5 bases from V and 2 bases from J; bases unmatched to any gene: 14. CDR3 loop: CASSLRQGTRTQETQYF. The CDR3 DNA reads TGTGCCAGCAGCCTAAGACAGGGTACCAGAACTCAAGAGACCCAGTACTTC.

The CDR3 region is CASSPPSGASYEQYF. The CDR3 nucleotides read TGTGCCAGCTCACCACCGAGCGGGGCCTCCTACGAGCAGTACTTC. V usage is TRBV18 and J usage is TRBJ2-7, with 7 positions matching TRBD2. J was trimmed by 0 bases and V by 0 bases; bases with no gene match: 2. Germline values: CDR1 KGHSH, CDR2 LQKENI. CDR3 size: 15 residues.

This clone occurred once. The chain uses TRBV5-4 and TRBJ1-1; D call uncertain. Germline V lookup: CDR1 SGHNT, CDR2 YYREEE (reference sequence). The V and J ends lost 0 bases and 4 bases respectively, with 13 bases between them. The CDR3 sequence is 15 residues long. The CDR3 nucleotides are TGTGCCAGCAGCTTGGCAGTGGGCACCTCCACTGAAGCTTTCTTT. Translation gives CASSLAVGTSTEAFF.

The V gene is TRBV7-2, the J gene TRBJ1-5; D remains unclear. CDR3 length equals 13 residues. Trimming left V 1 base short and J 5 bases short, with 6 bases between. Germline CDR1 and CDR2: SGHTA and FQGNSA. CDR3 protein: CASSLDMDQPQHF. The CDR3 DNA is TGTGCCAGCAGCTTAGATATGGATCAGCCCCAGCATTTT. The full variable domain, completed using reference TRBV7-2 and TRBJ1-5, is GAGVSQSPSNKVTEKGKDVELRCDPISGHTALYWYRQSLGQGLEFLIYFQGNSAPDKSGLPSDRFSAERTGGSVSTLTIQRTQQEDSAVYLCASSLDMDQPQHFGDGTRLSIL.